These T cell receptor beta chains were read from a single sample in a study of cytomegalovirus exposure and HLA in healthy donors. Data came from immunoSEQ multiplex PCR; TCRdb stores just in-frame clones and leaves some out. The sample includes more than 95,000 clones, approximately 86% of them seen just once. The sequencing sample was made of PBMCs. These receptors all stem from a young man in good health and CMV-seropositive. Each CDR3 is given with its conserved first and last residue. The order of the fields is clone size, V gene, J gene, D gene, CDR3 DNA, CDR3 protein. D genes are given only for firm matches. Size is omitted from some rows. Given values are once, few, many or a class for expanded clones.

abundance: .; v_gene: TRBV10-3; j_gene: TRBJ2-7; d_gene: TRBD2; CDR3nt: TGTGCCATCAGTGAGTTCTCTAGCGGGGGCTTCGGGCAGTACTTC; CDR3aa: CAISEFSSGGFGQYF
abundance: .; v_gene: TRBV5-4; j_gene: TRBJ2-7; d_gene: .; CDR3nt: TGTGCCAGCAGCCCACAAAAAAGCTCCTACGAGCAGTACTTC; CDR3aa: CASSPQKSSYEQYF
abundance: .; v_gene: TRBV6-5; j_gene: TRBJ1-2; d_gene: .; CDR3nt: TGTGCCAGCAAGAGGGGACTTGTGGGCTACACCTTC; CDR3aa: CASKRGLVGYTF
abundance: .; v_gene: TRBV11-2; j_gene: TRBJ2-7; d_gene: TRBD1; CDR3nt: TGTGCCAGCAGCCTAGGGACAGCGACCTACGAGCAGTACTTC; CDR3aa: CASSLGTATYEQYF
abundance: .; v_gene: TRBV5-1; j_gene: TRBJ1-2; d_gene: TRBD1; CDR3nt: TGCGCCAGCAGCTTCACAGGGGAGGATGGCTACACCTTC; CDR3aa: CASSFTGEDGYTF
abundance: .; v_gene: TRBV29-1; j_gene: TRBJ2-5; d_gene: TRBD2; CDR3nt: TGCAGCGTATGCCCTACAGCGGGGGGGGGTCAAGGGACCCAGTACTTC; CDR3aa: CSVCPTAGGGQGTQYF
abundance: .; v_gene: TRBV19; j_gene: TRBJ1-2; d_gene: .; CDR3nt: TGTGCCAGTAGTATCAACAGGCCGTTGGGCTATGGCTACACCTTC; CDR3aa: CASSINRPLGYGYTF
abundance: .; v_gene: TRBV4-3; j_gene: TRBJ2-2; d_gene: .; CDR3nt: TGCGCCAGCAGCCAGGACCCGGGCAGGGCGTCGGAGGAGCTGTTTTTT; CDR3aa: CASSQDPGRASEELFF
abundance: .; v_gene: TRBV4-2; j_gene: TRBJ1-1; d_gene: .; CDR3nt: TGTGCCAGCAGCCCACTAGTGGGTGACACCATAACTGAAGCTTTCTTT; CDR3aa: CASSPLVGDTITEAFF
abundance: .; v_gene: TRBV5-1; j_gene: TRBJ2-1; d_gene: TRBD2; CDR3nt: TGCGCCAGCAGCCCCCCCGGGGGGGTTAGTGGGAATGAGCAGTTCTTC; CDR3aa: CASSPPGGVSGNEQFF
abundance: .; v_gene: TRBV25-1; j_gene: TRBJ2-7; d_gene: .; CDR3nt: TGTGCCAGCAGTGAATATACCCGTGGGGGCGCCGAGCAGTACTTC; CDR3aa: CASSEYTRGGAEQYF
abundance: .; v_gene: TRBV5-6; j_gene: TRBJ2-1; d_gene: .; CDR3nt: TGTGCCAGCAGCTTGGACAGGGATGAGCAGTTCTTC; CDR3aa: CASSLDRDEQFF
abundance: .; v_gene: TRBV28; j_gene: TRBJ1-6; d_gene: .; CDR3nt: TGTGCCAGCAGTTTATTGGAGGGGCCCGGGAATTCACCCCTCCACTTT; CDR3aa: CASSLLEGPGNSPLHF
abundance: .; v_gene: TRBV4-2; j_gene: TRBJ1-1; d_gene: TRBD1; CDR3nt: TGTGCCAGCAGCCAAGTTGAGGGGGCAACTGAAGCTTTCTTT; CDR3aa: CASSQVEGATEAFF
abundance: .; v_gene: TRBV7-2; j_gene: TRBJ1-4; d_gene: .; CDR3nt: TGTGCCAGCAGCCCGGGGTCAACTAATGAAAAACTGTTTTTT; CDR3aa: CASSPGSTNEKLFF
abundance: few; v_gene: TRBV7-2; j_gene: TRBJ1-2; d_gene: .; CDR3nt: TGTGCCAGCAGCCCCAGTCACGGTGAGGTGTATGGCTACACCTTC; CDR3aa: CASSPSHGEVYGYTF
abundance: .; v_gene: TRBV7-9; j_gene: TRBJ1-2; d_gene: .; CDR3nt: TGTGCCAGCAGCTTTTCGGAGGGCCACTATGGCTACACCTTC; CDR3aa: CASSFSEGHYGYTF
abundance: .; v_gene: TRBV6-1; j_gene: TRBJ1-2; d_gene: .; CDR3nt: TGTGCCAGCAGTGGTGACCCAGGCATCTTATACTATGGCTACACCTTC; CDR3aa: CASSGDPGILYYGYTF
abundance: .; v_gene: TRBV5-6; j_gene: TRBJ1-4; d_gene: .; CDR3nt: TGTGCCAGCAGCTCACTCACCTGGGACCGGGAGTCAACTAATGAAAAACTGTTTTTT; CDR3aa: CASSSLTWDRESTNEKLFF
abundance: .; v_gene: TRBV28; j_gene: TRBJ2-7; d_gene: .; CDR3nt: TGTGCCAGCAGTTTCTCCAGGGGCGGGTACGAGCAGTACTTC; CDR3aa: CASSFSRGGYEQYF
abundance: .; v_gene: TRBV19; j_gene: TRBJ2-7; d_gene: .; CDR3nt: TGTGCCAGTAGTCCCCGGAGGGAGGAGAACTACGAGCAGTACTTC; CDR3aa: CASSPRREENYEQYF
abundance: .; v_gene: TRBV28; j_gene: TRBJ2-7; d_gene: .; CDR3nt: TGTGCCAGCAGTTTAGAGGCAGGGAGGCCTCACGAGCAGTACTTC; CDR3aa: CASSLEAGRPHEQYF
abundance: .; v_gene: TRBV5-8; j_gene: TRBJ2-7; d_gene: .; CDR3nt: TGTGCCAGCACCGAGATCGTGGACGAGCAGTACTTC; CDR3aa: CASTEIVDEQYF
abundance: .; v_gene: TRBV11-2; j_gene: TRBJ2-4; d_gene: TRBD1; CDR3nt: TGTGCCAGCACCCCTAACAGGGGGCTGTCCAAAAACATTCAGTACTTC; CDR3aa: CASTPNRGLSKNIQYF
abundance: .; v_gene: TRBV5-1; j_gene: TRBJ2-1; d_gene: .; CDR3nt: TGCGCCAGCAGCTTGGCCGTTAATGGGGAGAATGAGCAGTTCTTC; CDR3aa: CASSLAVNGENEQFF
abundance: .; v_gene: TRBV29-1; j_gene: TRBJ2-1; d_gene: .; CDR3nt: TGCAGCGCTTCCAGGTACAATGAGCAGTTCTTC; CDR3aa: CSASRYNEQFF
abundance: .; v_gene: TRBV7-2; j_gene: TRBJ1-1; d_gene: .; CDR3nt: TGTGCCAGCAGCCCTTTGTTCAGGGACACTGAAGCTTTCTTT; CDR3aa: CASSPLFRDTEAFF
abundance: once; v_gene: TRBV5-4; j_gene: TRBJ1-1; d_gene: .; CDR3nt: TGTGCCAGCATGGCGGGGGGGTTTGGAGTCACTGAAGCTTTCTTT; CDR3aa: CASMAGGFGVTEAFF
abundance: .; v_gene: TRBV4-2; j_gene: TRBJ1-5; d_gene: TRBD1; CDR3nt: TGTGCCAGCAGCCAACCGGGACAGAGCAATCAGCCCCAGCATTTT; CDR3aa: CASSQPGQSNQPQHF
abundance: .; v_gene: TRBV4-2; j_gene: TRBJ2-1; d_gene: .; CDR3nt: TGTGCCAGCAGCCAGTGGTTATCCGGGGGATCCGGGGCCTTCCCTGACAATGAGCAGTTCTTC; CDR3aa: CASSQWLSGGSGAFPDNEQFF
abundance: .; v_gene: TRBV4-2; j_gene: TRBJ1-6; d_gene: .; CDR3nt: TGTGCCAGCAGCTTACCGGGGGAGGTTACCTCTCCCCTCCACTTT; CDR3aa: CASSLPGEVTSPLHF
abundance: once; v_gene: TRBV5-8; j_gene: TRBJ1-5; d_gene: .; CDR3nt: TGTGCCAGCAGGATAGACAGCTATAGCAATCAGCCCCAGCATTTT; CDR3aa: CASRIDSYSNQPQHF
abundance: .; v_gene: TRBV5-1; j_gene: TRBJ2-5; d_gene: TRBD1; CDR3nt: TGCGCCAGCAGCAGACAGGGGGCGCGCGACGAGACCCAGTACTTC; CDR3aa: CASSRQGARDETQYF
abundance: .; v_gene: TRBV7-2; j_gene: TRBJ2-2; d_gene: TRBD2; CDR3nt: TGTGCCAGCAGTCGACTAGCCCCGAGCACCGGGGAGCTGTTTTTT; CDR3aa: CASSRLAPSTGELFF
abundance: .; v_gene: TRBV5-1; j_gene: TRBJ2-5; d_gene: .; CDR3nt: TGCGCCAGCAGCTTGGGAAGCGGATCCCAAGAGACCCAGTACTTC; CDR3aa: CASSLGSGSQETQYF
abundance: .; v_gene: TRBV7-8; j_gene: TRBJ2-5; d_gene: .; CDR3nt: TGTGCCAGCGGGGGGCGACAGGGCCAAGAGACCCAGTACTTC; CDR3aa: CASGGRQGQETQYF
abundance: .; v_gene: TRBV6-4; j_gene: TRBJ2-1; d_gene: .; CDR3nt: TGTGCCAGCAGTGACTCTGGAGGGGGCGCCTACAATGAGCAGTTCTTC; CDR3aa: CASSDSGGGAYNEQFF
abundance: .; v_gene: TRBV5-8; j_gene: TRBJ2-7; d_gene: .; CDR3nt: TGTGCCACCCTAGGACTGCTTACGACCTACGAGCAGTACTTC; CDR3aa: CATLGLLTTYEQYF
abundance: .; v_gene: TRBV5-8; j_gene: TRBJ2-6; d_gene: .; CDR3nt: TGTGCCAGCAGCCTTCGTCTCGGCTCTGGGGCCAACGTCCTGACTTTC; CDR3aa: CASSLRLGSGANVLTF
abundance: .; v_gene: TRBV30; j_gene: TRBJ2-7; d_gene: TRBD2; CDR3nt: TGTGCCTGGAGTTCCCTAGCGGGGACCTACGAGCAGTACTTC; CDR3aa: CAWSSLAGTYEQYF
abundance: .; v_gene: TRBV6-5; j_gene: TRBJ2-7; d_gene: .; CDR3nt: TGTGCCAGCAGTTTCGGATCGGGATTGGGTGAGCAGTACTTC; CDR3aa: CASSFGSGLGEQYF
abundance: .; v_gene: TRBV4-3; j_gene: TRBJ1-2; d_gene: .; CDR3nt: TGCGCCAGCAGCCCCACCTCCACTGGTATGGTGTCCTATGGCTACACCTTC; CDR3aa: CASSPTSTGMVSYGYTF
abundance: once; v_gene: TRBV7-2; j_gene: TRBJ2-1; d_gene: .; CDR3nt: TGTGCCAGCAGCCCCGGGGTTAGGGCTGAGCAGTTCTTC; CDR3aa: CASSPGVRAEQFF
abundance: .; v_gene: TRBV7-8; j_gene: TRBJ2-2; d_gene: TRBD2; CDR3nt: TGTGCCAGCATCCAGCGGGGGGGCCTGGAAACCGGGGAGCTGTTTTTT; CDR3aa: CASIQRGGLETGELFF
abundance: .; v_gene: TRBV6-5; j_gene: TRBJ2-7; d_gene: .; CDR3nt: TGTGCCAGCAGTTACTCGACAGGCGCCTACGAGCAGTACTTC; CDR3aa: CASSYSTGAYEQYF
abundance: .; v_gene: TRBV6-6; j_gene: TRBJ1-5; d_gene: TRBD1; CDR3nt: TGTGCCAGCAGCCTACAGGGGGGGTACCAGCCCCAGCATTTT; CDR3aa: CASSLQGGYQPQHF
abundance: .; v_gene: TRBV7-9; j_gene: TRBJ1-6; d_gene: TRBD1; CDR3nt: TGTGCCAGCAGCCCCCTGGACAGGGCTCGTTATAATTCACCCCTCCACTTT; CDR3aa: CASSPLDRARYNSPLHF
abundance: .; v_gene: TRBV6-1; j_gene: TRBJ2-1; d_gene: .; CDR3nt: TGTGCCAGCAGTGAAGAAGGTTCCGGGATCCTAATGGGGATATACAATGAGCAGTTCTTC; CDR3aa: CASSEEGSGILMGIYNEQFF
abundance: .; v_gene: TRBV7-2; j_gene: TRBJ1-6; d_gene: .; CDR3nt: TGTGCCAGCACCGATCTATTTTTTATTAAATCACCCCTCCACTTT; CDR3aa: CASTDLFFIKSPLHF
abundance: .; v_gene: TRBV25-1; j_gene: TRBJ1-5; d_gene: .; CDR3nt: TGTGCCAGCAGTGTTACAGGCGTTAATCAGCCCCAGCATTTT; CDR3aa: CASSVTGVNQPQHF
abundance: .; v_gene: TRBV4-1; j_gene: TRBJ1-2; d_gene: .; CDR3nt: TGCGCCAGCAGCCAGACATCCGGACAAAACTATGGCTACACCTTC; CDR3aa: CASSQTSGQNYGYTF
abundance: .; v_gene: TRBV28; j_gene: TRBJ2-5; d_gene: TRBD2; CDR3nt: TGTGCCAGCAGTGGCTGGGGGTTCCCAACAGCGGGGGAGACCCAGTACTTC; CDR3aa: CASSGWGFPTAGETQYF
abundance: once; v_gene: TRBV6-1; j_gene: TRBJ1-5; d_gene: .; CDR3nt: TGTGCCAGCAGTCTGGGTGGGGCGGCCAATCTCCAGCATTTT; CDR3aa: CASSLGGAANLQHF